The TCR beta chain under discussion was sequenced for a study of identical twins. Study results and caveats: Where out-of-frame alpha sequences were twin-shared, they showed excess low generation probability. Clonotypes of the beta chain that were abundant in cord blood carried fewer insertions (memory repertoires showed none).

The CDR3 spans 14 residues. From germline, CDR1 is SGHRS and CDR2 YFSETQ. The ends were cut back, 2 bases at V and 6 bases at J, with 12 bases in the middle. There are a few counts of this clonotype. Its antigen is unknown. All donors comprised healthy Caucasians. Template switching created a universal primer site, and the cDNA included unique molecular identifiers. TCRdb re-called the 5' RACE reads through MiXCR, storing one row per CDR3 protein. The table lists 500,000 or so distinct CDR3 sequences, approximately 14% of them singletons. These data are also associated with another study on yellow fever vaccine responses in identical twins.

The gene calls are TRBV5-1 and TRBJ1-5; D not certain. The sequence was obtained from a young woman in good health. Sequenced sample: CD4+ T cells sorted from blood. CDR3 in amino acids: CASSLILWPQPQHF. The CDR3 DNA reads as TGCGCCAGCAGCTTAATTTTGTGGCCTCAGCCCCAGCATTTT. Drawing the rest from reference TRBV5-1 and TRBJ1-5, the complete variable domain is KAGVTQTPRYLIKTRGQQVTLSCSPISGHRSVSWYQQTPGQGLQFLFEYFSETQRNKGNFPGRFSGRQFSNSRSEMNVSTLELGDSALYLCASSLILWPQPQHFGDGTRLSIL.